The present TCR beta chain was sequenced within a study of CD8+ T cells in alopecia areata. This sample's treatment: oral pan-JAK inhibitor, 5-10 mg twice daily. Trimming took 0 bases from V and 7 from J, leaving 13 bases between them. The CDR3 covers 15 residues. Per the germline V gene, CDR1 is GTSNPN and CDR2 is SVGIG (reference sequence). After isolation, RNA underwent reverse transcription to generate cDNA as the sequencing template. The repertoire was sequenced with immunoSEQ multiplex PCR; TCRdb's copy has only in-frame clones and lacks some. The repertoire holds 190,000 or so clones, with roughly 50% as singletons.

This chain links TRBV30 with TRBJ1-6; D is possibly TRBD1 (5 bases). The sequenced sample was CD8+ T cells sorted from blood, obtained at week 24, from a patient treated with tofacitinib. This clonotype originated in a human donor with alopecia areata. The CDR3 loop reads CAWSVQYRKNSPLHF. As DNA, the CDR3 is TGTGCCTGGAGTGTACAGTACAGGAAAAATTCACCCCTCCACTTT. Full variable domain (remainder filled in from reference TRBV30 and TRBJ1-6): SQTIHQWPATLVQPVGSPLSLECTVEGTSNPNLYWYRQAAGRGLQLLFYSVGIGQISSEVPQNLSASRPQDRQFILSSKKLLLSDSGFYLCAWSVQYRKNSPLHFGNGTRLTVT.